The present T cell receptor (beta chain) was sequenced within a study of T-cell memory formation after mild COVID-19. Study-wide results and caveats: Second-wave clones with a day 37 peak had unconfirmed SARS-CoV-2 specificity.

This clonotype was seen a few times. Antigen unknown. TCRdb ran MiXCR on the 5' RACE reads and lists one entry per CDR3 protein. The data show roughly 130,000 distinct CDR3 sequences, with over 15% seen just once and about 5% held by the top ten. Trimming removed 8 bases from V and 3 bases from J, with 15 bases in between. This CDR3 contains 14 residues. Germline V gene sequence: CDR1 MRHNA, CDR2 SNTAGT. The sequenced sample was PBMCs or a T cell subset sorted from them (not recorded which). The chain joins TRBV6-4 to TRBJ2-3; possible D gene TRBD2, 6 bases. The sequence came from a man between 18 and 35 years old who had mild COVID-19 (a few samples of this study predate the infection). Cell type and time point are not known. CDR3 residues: CASAVEGLTDTQYF. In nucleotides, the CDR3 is TGTGCCAGCGCGGTGGAGGGCTTAACAGATACGCAGTATTTT.